This record concerns one TCR beta chain sequence. These data belong to a study of T cell responses to AZD1222 COVID-19 vaccine. Only in-frame clones appear in the TCRdb table, and some are missing; sequencing was by immunoSEQ multiplex PCR. The sample lists about 120,000 clones, 70% to 90% occurring once. V dropped 2 bases and J dropped 3 bases, with 7 bases sitting between them. Germline V CDR1 and CDR2: SGHTA, FQGTGA. This CDR3 is built from 13 residues. The starting material was peripheral blood, obtained on day 0 of AZD1222 vaccination. V gene TRBV7-3 combines with J gene TRBJ2-5, with unresolved D. The TCR sequence derives from an adult in good health. CDR3 sequence reads: CASSLGLKETQYF. The CDR3 coding sequence is TGTGCCAGCAGCTTAGGTCTGAAAGAGACCCAGTACTTC.